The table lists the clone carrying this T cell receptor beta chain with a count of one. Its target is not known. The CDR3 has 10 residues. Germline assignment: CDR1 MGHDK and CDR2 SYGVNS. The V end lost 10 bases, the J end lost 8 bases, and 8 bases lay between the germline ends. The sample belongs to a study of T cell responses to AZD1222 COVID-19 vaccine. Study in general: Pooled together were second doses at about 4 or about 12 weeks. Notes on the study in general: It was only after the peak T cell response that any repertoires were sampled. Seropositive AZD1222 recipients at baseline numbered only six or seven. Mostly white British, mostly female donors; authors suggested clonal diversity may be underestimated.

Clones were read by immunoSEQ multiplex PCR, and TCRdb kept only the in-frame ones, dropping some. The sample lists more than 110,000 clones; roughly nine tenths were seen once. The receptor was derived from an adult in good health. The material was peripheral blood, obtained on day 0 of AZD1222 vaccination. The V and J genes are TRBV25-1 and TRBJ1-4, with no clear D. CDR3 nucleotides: TGTGCCACCGGGCGCGAAAAACTGTTTTTT. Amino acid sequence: CATGREKLFF.